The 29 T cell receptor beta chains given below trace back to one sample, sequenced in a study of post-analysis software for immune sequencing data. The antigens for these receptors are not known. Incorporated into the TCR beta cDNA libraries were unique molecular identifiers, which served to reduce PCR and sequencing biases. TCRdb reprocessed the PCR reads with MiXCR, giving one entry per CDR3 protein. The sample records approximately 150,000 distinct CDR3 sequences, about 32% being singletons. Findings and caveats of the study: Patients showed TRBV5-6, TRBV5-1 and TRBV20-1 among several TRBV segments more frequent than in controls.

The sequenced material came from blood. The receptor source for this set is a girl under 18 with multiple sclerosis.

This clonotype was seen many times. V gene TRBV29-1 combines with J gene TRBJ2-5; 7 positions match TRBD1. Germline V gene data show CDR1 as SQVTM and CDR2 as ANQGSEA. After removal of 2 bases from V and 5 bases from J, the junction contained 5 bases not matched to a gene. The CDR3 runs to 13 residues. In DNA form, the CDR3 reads TGCAGCGTTGAACTGACAGGGCTGGAGACCCAGTACTTC. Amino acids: CSVELTGLETQYF. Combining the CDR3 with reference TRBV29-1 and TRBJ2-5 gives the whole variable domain SAVISQKPSRDICQRGTSLTIQCQVDSQVTMMFWYRQQPGQSLTLIATANQGSEATYESGFVIDKFPISRPNLTFSTLTVSNMSPEDSSIYLCSVELTGLETQYFGPGTRLLVL.

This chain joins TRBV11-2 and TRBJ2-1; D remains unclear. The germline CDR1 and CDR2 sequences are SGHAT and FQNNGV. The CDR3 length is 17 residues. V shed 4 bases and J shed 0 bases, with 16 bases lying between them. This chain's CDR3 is CASSYSPERRSYNEQFF. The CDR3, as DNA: TGTGCCAGCAGCTATAGTCCGGAGCGTCGCTCCTACAATGAGCAGTTCTTC.

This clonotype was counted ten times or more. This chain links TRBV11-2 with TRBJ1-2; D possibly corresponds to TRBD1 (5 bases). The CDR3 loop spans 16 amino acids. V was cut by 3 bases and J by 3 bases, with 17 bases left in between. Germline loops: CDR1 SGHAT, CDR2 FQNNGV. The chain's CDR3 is CASSFGRGVYDYGYTF. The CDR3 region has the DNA TGTGCCAGCAGCTTCGGCCGGGGGGTATATGACTATGGCTACACCTTC.

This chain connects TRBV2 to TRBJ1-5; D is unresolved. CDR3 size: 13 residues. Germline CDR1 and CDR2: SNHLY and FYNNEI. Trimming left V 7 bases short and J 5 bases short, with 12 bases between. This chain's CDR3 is CASTNSIYQPQHF. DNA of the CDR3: TGTGCCAGCACCAACTCAATTTATCAGCCCCAGCATTTT.

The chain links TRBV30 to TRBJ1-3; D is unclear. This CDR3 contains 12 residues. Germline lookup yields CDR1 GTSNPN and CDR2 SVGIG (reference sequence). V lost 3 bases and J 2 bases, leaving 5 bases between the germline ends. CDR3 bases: TGTGCCTGGAGACAGACTGGAAACACCATATATTTT. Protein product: CAWRQTGNTIYF.

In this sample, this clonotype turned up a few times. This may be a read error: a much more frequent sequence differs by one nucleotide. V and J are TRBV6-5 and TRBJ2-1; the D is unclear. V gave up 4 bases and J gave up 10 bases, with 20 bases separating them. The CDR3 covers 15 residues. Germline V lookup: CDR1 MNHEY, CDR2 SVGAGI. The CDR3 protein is CASSSAYRVPYEQFF. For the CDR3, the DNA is TGTGCCAGCAGTTCCGCCTACCGGGTGCCCTACGAGCAGTTCTTC.

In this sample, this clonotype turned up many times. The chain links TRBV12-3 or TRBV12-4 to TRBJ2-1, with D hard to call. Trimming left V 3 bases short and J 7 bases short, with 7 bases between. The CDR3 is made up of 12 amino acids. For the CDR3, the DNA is TGTGCCAGCAGTTTCCTGGGGAATGAGCAGTTCTTC. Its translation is CASSFLGNEQFF.

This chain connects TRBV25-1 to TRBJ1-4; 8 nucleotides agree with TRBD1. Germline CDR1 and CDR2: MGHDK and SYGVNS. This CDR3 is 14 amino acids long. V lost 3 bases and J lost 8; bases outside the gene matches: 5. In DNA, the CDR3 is TGTGCCAGCAGTGATCCAGGGGGCGGAGAAAAACTGTTTTTT. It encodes CASSDPGGGEKLFF.

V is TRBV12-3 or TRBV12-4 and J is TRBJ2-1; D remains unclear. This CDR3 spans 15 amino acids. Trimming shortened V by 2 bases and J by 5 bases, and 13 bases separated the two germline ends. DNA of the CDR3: TGTGCCAGCAGTTTACGGCCCTCCCCCGACAATGAGCAGTTCTTC. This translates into CASSLRPSPDNEQFF.

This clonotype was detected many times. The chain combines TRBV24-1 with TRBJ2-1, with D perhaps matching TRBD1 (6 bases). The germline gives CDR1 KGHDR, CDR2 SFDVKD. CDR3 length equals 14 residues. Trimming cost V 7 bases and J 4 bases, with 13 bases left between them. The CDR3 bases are TGTGCCACCAGCGGGGACAAAGGATACAATGAGCAGTTCTTC. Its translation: CATSGDKGYNEQFF.

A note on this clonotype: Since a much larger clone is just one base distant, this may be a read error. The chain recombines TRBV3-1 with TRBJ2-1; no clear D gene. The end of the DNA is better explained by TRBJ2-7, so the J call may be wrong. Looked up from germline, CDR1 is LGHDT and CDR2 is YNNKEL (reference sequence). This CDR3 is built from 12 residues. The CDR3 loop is CASSQRRNEQYF. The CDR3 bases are TGTGCCAGCAGCCAACGCCGCAATGAGCAGTACTTC.

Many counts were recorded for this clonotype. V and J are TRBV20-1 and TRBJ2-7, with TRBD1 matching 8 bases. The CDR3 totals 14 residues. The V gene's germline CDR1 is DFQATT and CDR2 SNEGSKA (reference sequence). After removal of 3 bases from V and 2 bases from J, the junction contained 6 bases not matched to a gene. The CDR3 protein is CSARAGTGPYEQYF. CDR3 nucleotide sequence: TGCAGTGCTAGGGCCGGGACAGGCCCCTACGAGCAGTACTTC.

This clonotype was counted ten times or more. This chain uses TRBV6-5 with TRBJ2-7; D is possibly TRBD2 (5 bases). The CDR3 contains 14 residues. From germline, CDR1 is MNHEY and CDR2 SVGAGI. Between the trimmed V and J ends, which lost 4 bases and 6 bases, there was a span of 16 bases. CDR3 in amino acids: CASSFPTSLGEQYF. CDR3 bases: TGTGCCAGCAGTTTCCCCACTAGTTTAGGCGAGCAGTACTTC.

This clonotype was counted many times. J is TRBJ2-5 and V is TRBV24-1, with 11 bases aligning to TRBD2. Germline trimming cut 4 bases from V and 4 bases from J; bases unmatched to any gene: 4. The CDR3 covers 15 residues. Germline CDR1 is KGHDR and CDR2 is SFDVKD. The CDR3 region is CATSEGTSGRETQYF. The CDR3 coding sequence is TGTGCCACCAGTGAAGGGACTAGCGGTCGAGAGACCCAGTACTTC.

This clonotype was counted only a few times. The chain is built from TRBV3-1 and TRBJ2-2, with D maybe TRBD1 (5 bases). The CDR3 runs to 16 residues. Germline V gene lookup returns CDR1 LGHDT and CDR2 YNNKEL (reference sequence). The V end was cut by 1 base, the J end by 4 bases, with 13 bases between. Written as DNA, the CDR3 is TGTGCCAGCAGCCAAGGGTGGGGCACGACCACCGGGGAGCTGTTTTTT. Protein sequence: CASSQGWGTTTGELFF. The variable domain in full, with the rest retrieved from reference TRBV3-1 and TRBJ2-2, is DTAVSQTPKYLVTQMGNDKSIKCEQNLGHDTMYWYKQDSKKFLKIMFSYNNKELIINETVPNRFSPKSPDKAHLNLHINSLELGDSAVYFCASSQGWGTTTGELFFGEGSRLTVL.

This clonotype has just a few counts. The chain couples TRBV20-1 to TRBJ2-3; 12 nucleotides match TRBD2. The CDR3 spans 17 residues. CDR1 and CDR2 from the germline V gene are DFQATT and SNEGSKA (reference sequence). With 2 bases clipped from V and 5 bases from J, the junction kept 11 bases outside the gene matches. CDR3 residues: CSARKRPSGRAGDTQYF. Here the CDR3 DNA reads TGCAGTGCTAGAAAGAGGCCTAGCGGGAGGGCAGGAGATACGCAGTATTTT.

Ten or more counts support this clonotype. The CDR3 sequence: CASSSQDGTDTQYF. The CDR3, as DNA: TGTGCCAGCAGTTCACAGGATGGCACAGATACGCAGTATTTT. This chain connects TRBV12-3 or TRBV12-4 to TRBJ2-3; possibly TRBD1 for D (5 bases). V was shortened by 4 bases and J by 1 base, with 9 bases between the two germline ends. This CDR3 contains 14 residues.

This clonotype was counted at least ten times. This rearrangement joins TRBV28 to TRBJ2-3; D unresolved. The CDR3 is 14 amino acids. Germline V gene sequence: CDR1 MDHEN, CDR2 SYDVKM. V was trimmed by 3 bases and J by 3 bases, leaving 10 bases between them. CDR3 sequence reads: CASSFRAGTDTQYF. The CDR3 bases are TGTGCCAGCAGTTTTCGCGCCGGAACAGATACGCAGTATTTT.

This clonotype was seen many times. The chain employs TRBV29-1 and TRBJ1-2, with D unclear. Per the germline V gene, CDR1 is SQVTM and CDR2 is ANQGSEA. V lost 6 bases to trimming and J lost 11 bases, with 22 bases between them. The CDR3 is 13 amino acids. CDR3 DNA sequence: TGCAGCGTGGTGGCGGGGTTCTCCCTACGGTACACCTTC. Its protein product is CSVVAGFSLRYTF.

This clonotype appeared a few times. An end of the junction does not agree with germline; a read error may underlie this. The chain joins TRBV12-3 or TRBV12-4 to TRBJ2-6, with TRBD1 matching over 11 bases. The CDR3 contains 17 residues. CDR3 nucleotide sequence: TGTGCCGGCAGAACCGGGACAGGGGGCTCTGGGGCCAACGTCCTGACTTTC. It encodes CAGRTGTGGSGANVLTF.

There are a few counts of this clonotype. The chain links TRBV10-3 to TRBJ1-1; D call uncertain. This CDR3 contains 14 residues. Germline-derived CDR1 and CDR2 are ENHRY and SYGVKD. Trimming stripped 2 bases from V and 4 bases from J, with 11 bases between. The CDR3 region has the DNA TGTGCCATCAGTGAGAGGGAACCGGTCACTGAAGCTTTCTTT. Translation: CAISEREPVTEAFF.

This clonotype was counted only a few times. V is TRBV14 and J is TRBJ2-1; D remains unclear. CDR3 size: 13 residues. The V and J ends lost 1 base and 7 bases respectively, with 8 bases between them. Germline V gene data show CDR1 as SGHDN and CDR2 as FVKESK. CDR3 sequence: CASSQALSNEQFF. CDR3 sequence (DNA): TGTGCCAGCAGCCAAGCACTATCGAATGAGCAGTTCTTC.

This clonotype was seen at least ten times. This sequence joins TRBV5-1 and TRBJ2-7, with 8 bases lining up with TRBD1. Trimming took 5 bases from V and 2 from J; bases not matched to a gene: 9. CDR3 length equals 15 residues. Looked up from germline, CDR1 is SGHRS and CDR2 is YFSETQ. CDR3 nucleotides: TGCGCCAGCAGAACAGGACAGGGCGGGCCCTACGAGCAGTACTTC. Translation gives CASRTGQGGPYEQYF.

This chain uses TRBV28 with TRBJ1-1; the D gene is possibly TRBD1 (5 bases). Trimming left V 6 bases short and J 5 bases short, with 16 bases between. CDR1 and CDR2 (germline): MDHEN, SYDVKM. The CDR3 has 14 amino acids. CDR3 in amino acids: CASSQGRPGTEAFF. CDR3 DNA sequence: TGTGCCAGCAGCCAGGGAAGGCCGGGAACTGAAGCTTTCTTT.

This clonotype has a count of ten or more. CDR3 in amino acids: CASSQERHPTNYGYTF. CDR3 DNA: TGTGCCAGCAGCCAAGAGCGTCATCCGACTAACTATGGCTACACCTTC. The chain uses TRBV4-2 and TRBJ1-2; D not certain. V shed 0 bases and J shed 0 bases, with 11 bases lying between them. The CDR3 extends over 16 amino acids. Germline-derived CDR1 and CDR2 are LGHNA and YNFKEQ.

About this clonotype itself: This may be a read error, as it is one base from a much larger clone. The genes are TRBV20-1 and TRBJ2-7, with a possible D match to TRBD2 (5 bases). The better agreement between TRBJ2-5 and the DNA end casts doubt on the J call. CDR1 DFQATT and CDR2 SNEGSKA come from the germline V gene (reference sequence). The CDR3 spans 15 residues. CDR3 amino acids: CSTRGPGTSVETQYF. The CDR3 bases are TGCAGTACTAGAGGCCCGGGAACATCGGTCGAGACCCAGTACTTC.

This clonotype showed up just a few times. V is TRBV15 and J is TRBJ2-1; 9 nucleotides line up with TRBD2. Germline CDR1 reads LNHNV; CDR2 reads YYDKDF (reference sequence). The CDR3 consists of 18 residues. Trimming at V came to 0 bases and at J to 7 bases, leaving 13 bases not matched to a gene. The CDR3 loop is CATSRDLGLATIDNEQFF. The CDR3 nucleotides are TGTGCCACCAGCAGAGATCTAGGACTAGCGACGATTGATAATGAGCAGTTCTTC.

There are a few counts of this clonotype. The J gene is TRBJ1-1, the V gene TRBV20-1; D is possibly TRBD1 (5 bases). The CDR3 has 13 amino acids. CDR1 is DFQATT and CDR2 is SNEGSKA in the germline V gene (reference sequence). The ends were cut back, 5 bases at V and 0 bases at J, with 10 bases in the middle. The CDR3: CSAWDGMNTEAFF. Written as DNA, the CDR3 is TGCAGTGCTTGGGACGGCATGAACACTGAAGCTTTCTTT.

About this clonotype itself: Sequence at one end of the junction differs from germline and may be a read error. CDR3: CASSYHNEQCF. As DNA, the CDR3 is TGTGCCAGCAGTTACCACAATGAGCAGTGCTTC. The rearrangement joins TRBV6-5 to TRBJ2-1; D gene unclear. The CDR3 extends over 11 amino acids. Germline-derived CDR1 and CDR2 are MNHEY and SVGAGI.